This is a list of T cell receptor beta chains from one sample in a study of blood T cell repertoires in COVID-19. TCRdb's copy holds only in-frame clones and misses some; the assay was immunoSEQ multiplex PCR. In the table there are more than 250,000 clones, around four fifths of which are singletons. The sample consisted of peripheral blood. These TCRs come from a man aged 60 to 75 who had recovered from COVID-19. Both conserved end residues are part of each CDR3. A D gene is named only where the DNA matches it firmly. Only some rows state a clone size, as once, few, many or a class for expanded clones.

J	V	D	size	CDR3	DNA
TRBJ1-1	TRBV6-5	-	-	CASRDRGLNTEAFF	TGTGCCAGCAGGGACAGAGGTTTGAACACTGAAGCTTTCTTT
TRBJ2-2	TRBV6-5	TRBD2	few	CASSWGLAMAGELFF	TGTGCCAGCAGCTGGGGACTAGCGATGGCCGGGGAGCTGTTTTTT
TRBJ1-5	TRBV3-1/TRBV3-2	-	-	CASSQGQGYNQPQHF	TGTGCCAGCAGCCAAGGGCAGGGATACAATCAGCCCCAGCATTTT
TRBJ1-2	TRBV11-2	-	-	CASSLTDRPPGYTF	TGTGCCAGCAGCTTAACCGACAGGCCCCCAGGCTACACCTTC
TRBJ2-3	TRBV5-1	-	few	CASSPHGQRPDTQYF	TGCGCCAGCAGCCCTCACGGACAGCGCCCAGATACGCAGTATTTT
TRBJ2-1	TRBV7-6	TRBD1	-	CASSARQGYNEQFF	TGTGCCAGCAGCGCGCGACAGGGTTACAATGAGCAGTTCTTC
TRBJ2-3	TRBV7-6	TRBD2	-	CASSLLAGGLTDTQYF	TGTGCCAGCAGCTTACTAGCGGGGGGGCTCACAGATACGCAGTATTTT
TRBJ2-2	TRBV5-1	TRBD1	-	CASKQGASNTGELFF	TGCGCCAGTAAACAGGGGGCGTCGAACACCGGGGAGCTGTTTTTT
TRBJ1-4	TRBV6-5	-	-	CASSRTTNEKLFF	TGTGCCAGCAGTAGAACTACTAATGAAAAACTGTTTTTT
TRBJ2-1	TRBV5-1	-	-	CASSFSAVGNEQFF	TGCGCCAGCAGCTTTTCGGCGGTAGGCAATGAGCAGTTCTTC
TRBJ1-1	TRBV6-5	-	-	CASSYAGMNTEAFF	TGTGCCAGCAGTTATGCAGGGATGAACACTGAAGCTTTCTTT
TRBJ2-7	TRBV7-8	-	-	CASSLVQGIGQYF	TGTGCCAGCAGCTTAGTACAGGGTATAGGGCAGTACTTC
TRBJ1-5	TRBV5-8	-	-	CASRVQYSSNQPQHF	TGTGCCAGCAGGGTACAGTACAGTAGCAATCAGCCCCAGCATTTT
TRBJ2-1	TRBV27	TRBD2	-	CASKRGSSYNEQFF	TGTGCCAGCAAACGCGGGAGCTCCTACAATGAGCAGTTCTTC
TRBJ1-4	TRBV29-1	-	-	CSVREGATNEKLFF	TGCAGCGTCCGAGAGGGGGCAACTAATGAAAAACTGTTTTTT
TRBJ2-7	TRBV25-1	TRBD1	-	CAGRGTGTGLYEQYF	TGTGCCGGCAGGGGTACCGGGACAGGGTTATACGAGCAGTACTTC
TRBJ1-5	TRBV2	TRBD1	few	CASSGSRRGGQAINQPQHF	TGTGCCAGCAGTGGATCTCGGCGGGGGGGACAGGCGATCAATCAGCCCCAGCATTTT
TRBJ1-1	TRBV10-3	TRBD1	-	CAISDGGQAYTEAFF	TGTGCCATCAGTGATGGGGGACAGGCGTACACTGAAGCTTTCTTT
TRBJ2-2	TRBV28	TRBD1	-	CASRSGQANTGELFF	TGTGCCAGCAGATCGGGACAGGCCAACACCGGGGAGCTGTTTTTT
TRBJ2-2	TRBV9	TRBD1	-	CASSETGVMTGELFF	TGTGCCAGCAGCGAGACAGGGGTTATGACCGGGGAGCTGTTTTTT
TRBJ1-5	TRBV28	TRBD1	few	CASSFYRGVNQPQHF	TGTGCCAGCAGTTTCTACAGGGGGGTCAATCAGCCCCAGCATTTT
TRBJ1-6	TRBV19	TRBD1	-	CASQWDRGFSPLHF	TGTGCCAGCCAGTGGGACAGGGGGTTTTCACCCCTCCACTTT
TRBJ1-4	TRBV6-1	TRBD1	-	CASSDLDRGGKGEKLFF	TGTGCCAGCAGTGACCTAGACAGGGGAGGGAAGGGTGAAAAACTGTTTTTT
TRBJ2-1	TRBV3-1/TRBV3-2	TRBD2	-	CASSQDPAGAGQHEQFF	TGTGCCAGCAGCCAAGATCCCGCCGGAGCGGGGCAGCATGAGCAGTTCTTC
TRBJ1-3	TRBV5-4	TRBD1	-	CASSTSQGAPGNTIYF	TGTGCCAGCAGCACTTCACAGGGGGCGCCTGGAAACACCATATATTTT
TRBJ2-2	TRBV6-5	-	few	CASIYGLNTGELFF	TGTGCCAGCATATACGGGTTGAACACCGGGGAGCTGTTTTTT
TRBJ2-7	TRBV2	-	few	CASSVSYEQYF	TGTGCCAGCAGTGTCAGCTACGAGCAGTACTTC
TRBJ2-3	TRBV2	TRBD1	-	CASSKRQGPDTQYF	TGTGCCAGCAGCAAAAGACAGGGCCCAGATACGCAGTATTTT
TRBJ2-1	TRBV19	TRBD2	-	CASKRSGATYNEQFF	TGTGCCAGCAAACGTAGCGGGGCGACCTACAATGAGCAGTTCTTC
TRBJ2-7	TRBV6-5	-	once	CASSYSSRSRAYEQYF	TGTGCCAGCAGTTACTCGTCGAGATCACGGGCCTACGAGCAGTACTTC
TRBJ2-5	TRBV14	TRBD1	-	CASSQDVTGGSETQYF	TGTGCCAGCAGCCAAGATGTCACAGGGGGGTCGGAGACCCAGTACTTC
TRBJ1-6	TRBV20-1	-	-	CSASGDSPLHF	TGCAGTGCTAGCGGGGATTCACCCCTCCACTTT
TRBJ2-7	TRBV27	-	-	CASSLFLGRTYEQYF	TGTGCCAGCAGTTTATTCCTGGGGCGCACCTACGAGCAGTACTTC
TRBJ1-1	TRBV14	-	-	CASSLGGEAFF	TGTGCCAGCAGCCTGGGGGGGGAAGCTTTCTTT
TRBJ2-3	TRBV3-1/TRBV3-2	-	-	CASSLGTGTDTQYF	TGTGCCAGCAGCCTCGGGACTGGCACAGATACGCAGTATTTT
TRBJ2-3	TRBV5-1	TRBD2	-	CASSSLAGRSTDTQYF	TGCGCCAGCAGCTCCCTAGCGGGGCGAAGCACAGATACGCAGTATTTT
TRBJ2-1	TRBV6-5	-	-	CASSYSGPPGDNEQFF	TGTGCCAGCAGTTACTCGGGGCCCCCTGGGGACAATGAGCAGTTCTTC
TRBJ1-2	TRBV27	TRBD1	-	CASRQGAVDYGYTF	TGTGCCAGCAGACAGGGGGCGGTCGACTATGGCTACACCTTC
TRBJ1-5	TRBV7-9	-	-	CASSASSGTYAGQPQHF	TGTGCCAGCAGCGCATCCTCTGGGACATACGCCGGCCAGCCCCAGCATTTT
TRBJ2-3	TRBV9	-	-	CASSVVGGTDDTQYF	TGTGCCAGCAGCGTAGTAGGCGGGACGGACGATACGCAGTATTTT
TRBJ2-5	TRBV25-1	TRBD1	-	CASSMTGIPPETQYF	TGTGCCAGCAGTATGACAGGGATACCACCAGAGACCCAGTACTTC
TRBJ1-6	TRBV2	-	-	CASRGVGSPYNSPLHF	TGTGCCAGCCGGGGGGTAGGGTCGCCATATAATTCACCCCTCCACTTT
TRBJ1-2	TRBV5-4	TRBD1	-	CASSLDSGGGKGYTF	TGTGCCAGCAGCTTGGATTCAGGGGGCGGAAAGGGCTACACCTTC
TRBJ2-7	TRBV4-2	TRBD1	-	CASSQGGQSYEQYF	TGTGCCAGCAGCCAAGGGGGACAGTCATACGAGCAGTACTTC
TRBJ1-3	TRBV29-1	-	-	CSVNNGDTIYF	TGCAGCGTTAACAACGGAGACACCATATATTTT
TRBJ1-2	TRBV7-9	-	-	CASSSDSYGYTF	TGTGCCAGCAGCTCGGACAGCTATGGCTACACCTTC
TRBJ2-3	TRBV30	-	-	CAWTTRSTVSTQYF	TGTGCCTGGACCACTCGATCGACAGTTTCTACGCAGTATTTT
TRBJ2-2	TRBV5-4	-	-	CASSYGRTRELFF	TGTGCCAGCAGCTATGGACGGACTCGAGAGCTGTTTTTT
TRBJ1-1	TRBV2	-	few	CASRTSGQGNTEAFF	TGTGCCAGCAGAACCTCGGGACAAGGGAACACTGAAGCTTTCTTT
TRBJ1-4	TRBV5-6	-	-	CASSWGHNEKLFF	TGTGCCAGCAGCTGGGGACATAATGAAAAACTGTTTTTT
TRBJ2-2	TRBV7-6	TRBD1	-	CASSLGQGNTGELFF	TGTGCCAGCAGCCTGGGACAGGGAAACACCGGGGAGCTGTTTTTT
TRBJ1-5	TRBV10-2	-	-	CASSELSNQPQHF	TGCGCCAGCAGTGAGCTCTCGAATCAGCCCCAGCATTTT
TRBJ1-4	TRBV6-5	-	-	CASSYSYNEKLFF	TGTGCCAGCAGTTACTCCTACAATGAAAAACTGTTTTTT
TRBJ2-7	TRBV28	-	-	CASGAEGWAGAGGYEQYF	TGTGCCAGCGGCGCCGAAGGTTGGGCGGGGGCCGGGGGCTACGAGCAGTACTTC
TRBJ2-1	TRBV5-6	TRBD2	-	CASSSSSGRASDEQFF	TGTGCCAGCAGCTCTTCTAGCGGGAGGGCCTCTGATGAGCAGTTCTTC
TRBJ1-2	TRBV6-6	-	-	CASSPREGDYGYTF	TGTGCCAGCAGTCCCCGCGAAGGAGACTATGGCTACACCTTC